Listed below are T cell receptor beta chains from one sample, sequenced in a study of regulatory T cells in long-lasting Graves disease. MiXCR, run by TCRdb on the multiplex PCR reads, gives a single entry per CDR3 protein. This sample has 550,000 or so distinct CDR3 sequences, with around 12% found just once. These data also formed part of another study, on T cells in Graves' hyperthyroidism and ophthalmopathy.

Source: peripheral blood mononuclear cells (PBMCs), taken at new diagnosis, from a patient treated with antithyroid drugs. The receptors shown here come from a woman aged 30 to 39 with Graves disease. Each CDR3 is given with its conserved first and last residue. The order of the fields is J gene, V gene, clone size, D gene, CDR3 DNA, CDR3 protein. The D gene is left open where the match is weak. Only some rows state a clone size, as once, few, many or a class for expanded clones.

TRBJ1-5 | TRBV5-1 | few | TRBD1 | TGCGCCAGCAGCTTGGAGGGACAGGGGGCAGGACAGCCCCAGCATTTT | CASSLEGQGAGQPQHF
TRBJ2-5 | TRBV10-3 | many | . | TGTGCCATCAGTGACGAGCGGAAACAAGAGACCCAGTACTTC | CAISDERKQETQYF
TRBJ2-1 | TRBV3-1 | many | TRBD1 | TGTGCCAGCAGACGGGGACAGGCCTTCTACAATGAGCAGTTCTTC | CASRRGQAFYNEQFF
TRBJ2-7 | TRBV4-1 | . | . | TGCGCCAGCAGCGTCCGACAGTTGGGGGTGGCATACGAGCAGTACTTC | CASSVRQLGVAYEQYF
TRBJ1-5 | TRBV12-3/TRBV12-4 | many | . | TGTGCCAGCAGTTCCTTTGGGGGGTGGAATCAGCCCCAGCATTTT | CASSSFGGWNQPQHF
TRBJ2-1 | TRBV20-1 | many | TRBD2 | TGCAGTGCTAGATCAGCGGGAGGGTTGAATGAGCAGTTCTTC | CSARSAGGLNEQFF
TRBJ1-4 | TRBV27 | many | TRBD1 | TGTGCCAGCAGTCTCACCCGACAGGGAACGGGGGAAAAACTGTTTTTT | CASSLTRQGTGEKLFF
TRBJ1-2 | TRBV27 | many | TRBD1 | TGTGCCAGCAGTGCCCTCGCCCAGACAGGGATTAGTCGCTATGGCTACACCTTC | CASSALAQTGISRYGYTF
TRBJ1-2 | TRBV28 | many | TRBD1 | TGTGCCAGCAGTCCTCACTCGGGACAGTGGGTCTATGGCTACACCTTC | CASSPHSGQWVYGYTF
TRBJ2-3 | TRBV11-2 | medium-sized | TRBD2 | TGTGCCAGCAGCTTGGTTCTAGCGGCTAGCACAGATACGCAGTATTTT | CASSLVLAASTDTQYF
TRBJ2-1 | TRBV6-1 | many | . | TGTGCCAGCAGGAAGACGAGGGGGGACCACAATGAGCAGTTCTTC | CASRKTRGDHNEQFF
TRBJ2-2 | TRBV3-1 | few | TRBD2 | TGTGCCAGCAGTCGACTAGCGGGAGCCTCGAACACCGGGGAGCTGTTTTTT | CASSRLAGASNTGELFF
TRBJ1-2 | TRBV7-9 | . | . | TGTGCCAGCAGTTTCCCGGACCCAGTTAACTATGGCTACACCTTC | CASSFPDPVNYGYTF
TRBJ2-1 | TRBV10-3 | few | TRBD2 | TGTGCCGTCAGACTAGCGGGGACCAATGAGCAGTTCTTC | CAVRLAGTNEQFF
TRBJ2-2 | TRBV5-1 | few | TRBD2 | TGCGCCAGCAGCCGCGGGAGCCTCGAGGAGCTGTTTTTT | CASSRGSLEELFF
TRBJ1-6 | TRBV11-2 | many | . | TGTGCCAGCAGCTTAGGGTACCCGGCACAGACTAATTCACCCCTCCACTTT | CASSLGYPAQTNSPLHF
TRBJ1-1 | TRBV19 | many | . | TGTGCCAGTAGTATAGATCGGGAGCCCGAAGCTTTCTTT | CASSIDREPEAFF
TRBJ2-1 | TRBV24-1 | many | TRBD2 | TGTGCCACCAGTGATCCTGACGGGACTAGCGTTCCCCGGCAGTTCTTC | CATSDPDGTSVPRQFF
TRBJ2-2 | TRBV7-9 | . | . | TGTGCCAGCAGCCCCCGGTGGGCCGGGGAGCTGTTTTTT | CASSPRWAGELFF
TRBJ1-5 | TRBV2 | many | . | TGTGCCAGCAGTGAGGGTAGGGGTCAGCCCCAGCATTTT | CASSEGRGQPQHF
TRBJ2-7 | TRBV30 | few | . | TGTGCCTGGAGTCCTTGGGGACAAGGGGCATCCGACTACGAGCAGTACTTC | CAWSPWGQGASDYEQYF
TRBJ2-3 | TRBV10-3 | . | . | TGTGCCATCAGTGGGGGCAGGAGCACAGATACGCAGTATTTT | CAISGGRSTDTQYF